A single sample is the source of the 10 T cell receptor beta chains below, sequenced in a study of cytomegalovirus exposure and HLA in healthy donors. The PCR employed 60 Vbeta primers together with 13 Jbeta primers. Clones were sequenced by immunoSEQ multiplex PCR, and TCRdb holds only the in-frame ones, with some missing. The sample lists roughly 180,000 clones, around 81% occurring once. The sample taken for sequencing was PBMCs. The receptors stem from a young woman in good health and CMV-seropositive.

The J gene is TRBJ1-1, the V gene TRBV6-1; TRBD1 matches 7 bases. V shed 3 bases, J shed 8 bases, and the junction held 6 bases outside the gene matches. CDR1 is MNHNS, CDR2 SASEGT, per germline. The CDR3 spans 13 residues. The DNA for the CDR3 is TGTGCCAGCAGTGACCGGACAGGCGGGGAAGCTTTCTTT. Translated: CASSDRTGGEAFF.

CDR3 DNA: TGTGCCTGGAACCTGGCGGGGGGGCGGGAGCAGTTCTTC. Translating gives CAWNLAGGREQFF. This chain uses TRBV30 with TRBJ2-1; 9 bases are shared with TRBD2. This CDR3 has 13 residues. V lost 4 bases, J lost 10 bases, and 8 bases stayed unmatched. Looked up from germline, CDR1 is GTSNPN and CDR2 is SVGIG (reference sequence).

The rearrangement uses TRBV29-1 and TRBJ1-3; no definite D call. Germline-derived CDR1 and CDR2 are SQVTM and ANQGSEA. Deletions cut 2 bases from V and 2 bases from J, with 7 bases between. CDR3 length equals 13 residues. The CDR3 protein is CSVEPATGNTIYF. CDR3 sequence (DNA): TGCAGCGTTGAACCAGCGACTGGAAACACCATATATTTT. Full variable domain (remainder filled in from reference TRBV29-1 and TRBJ1-3): SAVISQKPSRDICQRGTSLTIQCQVDSQVTMMFWYRQQPGQSLTLIATANQGSEATYESGFVIDKFPISRPNLTFSTLTVSNMSPEDSSIYLCSVEPATGNTIYFGEGSWLTVV.

The V gene is TRBV4-3, the J gene TRBJ2-3; 7 nucleotides line up with TRBD2. Trimming at V came to 0 bases and at J to 2 bases, leaving 2 bases not matched to a gene. Germline-derived CDR1 and CDR2 are LGHNA and YSLEER. The CDR3 runs 15 residues. Written as DNA, the CDR3 is TGCGCCAGCAGCCAAGATAGCGGGTACACAGATACGCAGTATTTT. Its translation: CASSQDSGYTDTQYF.

This clone came up a few times. The chain uses TRBV28 and TRBJ1-5, with D tentatively TRBD1 (6 bases). Germline CDR1 and CDR2: MDHEN and SYDVKM. The CDR3 runs to 15 residues. V lost 3 bases and J 6 bases, leaving 15 bases between the germline ends. In DNA form, the CDR3 reads TGTGCCAGCAGTTTGGGGGGGCAGTTTGGTCAGCCCCAGCATTTT. Its translation is CASSLGGQFGQPQHF.

V usage is TRBV6-5 and J usage is TRBJ1-6, with TRBD1 as a possible D gene (6 bases). CDR1 MNHEY and CDR2 SVGAGI come from the germline V gene. Trimming cost V 0 bases and J 10 bases, with 16 bases left between them. The CDR3 extends over 16 amino acids. CDR3 DNA sequence: TGTGCCAGCAGTTACTCGATAAGGGGGTCAGGCTCACCCCTCCACTTT. Translation: CASSYSIRGSGSPLHF.

The chain uses TRBV6-5 and TRBJ1-3; unclear D gene. CDR1 is MNHEY and CDR2 is SVGAGI in the germline V gene. V lost 2 bases, J lost 3 bases, and 11 bases lay in between. CDR3 length: 15 residues. CDR3 sequence (DNA): TGTGCCAGCAGTTACCATACCCCGGTTGGAAACACCATATATTTT. Its protein is CASSYHTPVGNTIYF.

In this sample, this clone turned up once. This sequence joins TRBV7-9 and TRBJ1-4, with TRBD1 as a possible D gene (6 bases). Trimming cost V 6 bases and J 6 bases, with 26 bases left between them. The germline V gene encodes CDR1 SEHNR and CDR2 FQNEAQ (reference sequence). This CDR3 has 18 amino acids. The chain's CDR3 is CASRKTGTSNRRDEKLFF. Here the CDR3 DNA reads TGTGCCAGCAGGAAAACCGGGACATCTAACCGTCGGGATGAAAAACTGTTTTTT.

The CDR3 protein is CASSQVSGSYGYTF. CDR3 sequence (DNA): TGTGCCAGCAGCCAAGTATCAGGATCTTACGGCTACACCTTC. V is TRBV14 and J is TRBJ1-2; D not resolved. Trimming shortened V by 1 base and J by 8 bases, and 14 bases separated the two germline ends. Looked up from germline, CDR1 is SGHDN and CDR2 is FVKESK. CDR3 length: 14 amino acids.

V gene TRBV5-1 combines with J gene TRBJ2-1; perhaps TRBD2 as D (6 bases). The CDR3 spans 14 residues. Trimming removed 6 bases from V and 5 bases from J, with 15 bases in between. The germline V gene encodes CDR1 SGHRS and CDR2 YFSETQ. The CDR3 protein is CASTHGEVHNEQFF. CDR3 sequence (DNA): TGCGCCAGCACCCACGGGGAGGTGCACAATGAGCAGTTCTTC.